This T cell receptor (beta chain) emerged from a study of blood T cell repertoires in COVID-19. Method: immunoSEQ multiplex PCR; TCRdb's copy keeps in-frame clones and lacks some. The repertoire holds just under 85,000 clones, with approximately 83% as singletons. Germline V gene sequence: CDR1 SQVTM, CDR2 ANQGSEA. V was cut by 2 bases and J by 4 bases, with 11 bases left in between. This CDR3 comprises 13 residues. The specimen sequenced was peripheral blood. The TCR originated in a woman older than 75 with acute or convalescent COVID-19. The gene calls are TRBV29-1 and TRBJ2-5, with D perhaps TRBD2 (5 bases). The CDR3 spells CSVEPGGGETQYF. CDR3 nucleotides: TGCAGCGTTGAACCCGGAGGCGGAGAGACCCAGTACTTC.